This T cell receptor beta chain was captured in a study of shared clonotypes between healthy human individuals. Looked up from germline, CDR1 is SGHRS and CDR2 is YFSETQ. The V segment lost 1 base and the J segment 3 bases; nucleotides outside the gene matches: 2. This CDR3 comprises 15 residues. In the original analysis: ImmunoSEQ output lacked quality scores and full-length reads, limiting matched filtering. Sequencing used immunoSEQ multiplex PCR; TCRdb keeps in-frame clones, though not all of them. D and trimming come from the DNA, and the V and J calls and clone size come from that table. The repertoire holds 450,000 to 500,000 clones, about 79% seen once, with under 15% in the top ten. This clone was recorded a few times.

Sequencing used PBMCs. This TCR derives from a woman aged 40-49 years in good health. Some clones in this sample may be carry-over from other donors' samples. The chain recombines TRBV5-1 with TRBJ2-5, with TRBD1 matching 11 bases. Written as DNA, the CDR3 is TGCGCCAGCAGCTTGTGGGGACAGGGGGAAGAGACCCAGTACTTC. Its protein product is CASSLWGQGEETQYF.